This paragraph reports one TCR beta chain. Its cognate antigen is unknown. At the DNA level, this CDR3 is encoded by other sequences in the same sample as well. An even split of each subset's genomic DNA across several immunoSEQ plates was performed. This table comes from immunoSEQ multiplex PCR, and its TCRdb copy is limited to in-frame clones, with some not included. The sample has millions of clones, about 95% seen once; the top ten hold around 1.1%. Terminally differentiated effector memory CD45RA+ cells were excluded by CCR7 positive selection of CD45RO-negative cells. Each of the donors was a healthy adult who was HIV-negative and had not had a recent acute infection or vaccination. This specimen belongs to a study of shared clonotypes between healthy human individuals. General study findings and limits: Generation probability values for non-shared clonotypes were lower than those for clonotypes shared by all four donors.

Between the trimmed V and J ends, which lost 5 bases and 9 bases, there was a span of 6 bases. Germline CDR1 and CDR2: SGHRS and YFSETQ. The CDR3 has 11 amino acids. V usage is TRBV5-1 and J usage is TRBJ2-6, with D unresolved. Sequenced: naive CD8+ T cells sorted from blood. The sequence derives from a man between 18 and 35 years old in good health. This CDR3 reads CASSLGNVLTF. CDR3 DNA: TGCGCCAGCAGTCTAGGCAACGTCCTGACTTTC.